This TCR beta chain was documented in a study of blood T cell repertoires in COVID-19. Across the whole study: Both acute and convalescent COVID-19 samples were obtained from the United States, Italy and Spain.

CDR3 length equals 15 residues. Germline CDR1 MGHRA, CDR2 YSYEKL. V lost 3 bases to trimming and J lost 6 bases; unmatched junction nucleotides: 10. In Seattle, patients joined the study during active infection and were tracked longitudinally. Original methodology: Amplifying reference gene primers gave estimates of nucleated cell counts. Assay used: immunoSEQ multiplex PCR; TCRdb lists only in-frame clones, some missing. The V and J calls and the clone size are those of that table, but D and trimming were determined from the DNA. Among some 300,000 clones listed, 89% were seen once. The rearrangement uses TRBV4-1 and TRBJ1-2, with 7 bases that match TRBD1. The sequence came from a woman in her 30s with COVID-19, enrolled during active disease. The sequencing input was peripheral blood. The CDR3 protein is CASSQDTRQGNGYTF. The DNA for the CDR3 is TGCGCCAGCAGCCAGGATACCCGACAGGGAAATGGCTACACCTTC.